This T cell receptor (beta chain) was recorded in a study of CD8+ T cells in alopecia areata. Study summary: Those patients who were treated received oral tofacitinib, which was given at 5 to 10 mg twice daily for moderate-to-severe alopecia areata.

Treatment indicated: oral pan-JAK inhibitor, 5-10 mg twice daily. Peripheral blood and lesional scalp punch biopsies came from alopecia areata patients. Findings of the study overall: Normal scalp showed lower clonality than lesional scalp, especially alopecia totalis/universalis.

TCR sequencing used cDNA made by reverse transcription of extracted RNA. This table comes from immunoSEQ multiplex PCR, and its TCRdb copy is limited to in-frame clones, with some not included. The data hold some 110,000 clones, with 50% to 75% observed a single time. This clone is a singleton in its sample. Its antigen is not known. Germline V gives CDR1 PRHDT, CDR2 FYEKMQ (reference sequence). V dropped 2 bases and J dropped 0 bases, with 10 bases sitting between them. CDR3 size: 15 residues. Sequences were derived from CD8+ T cells sorted from blood, sampled at week 4, from a patient treated with tofacitinib. The receptor was isolated from a human donor with alopecia areata. V gene TRBV13 combines with J gene TRBJ1-1, with D unresolved. The DNA for the CDR3 is TGTGCCAGCAGCTTACTTTCAGCCATGAACACTGAAGCTTTCTTT. Translating gives CASSLLSAMNTEAFF. The full variable domain, with the rest looked up from reference TRBV13 and TRBJ1-1, is AAGVIQSPRHLIKEKRETATLKCYPIPRHDTVYWYQQGPGQDPQFLISFYEKMQSDKGSIPDRFSAQQFSDYHSELNMSSLELGDSALYFCASSLLSAMNTEAFFGQGTRLTVV.